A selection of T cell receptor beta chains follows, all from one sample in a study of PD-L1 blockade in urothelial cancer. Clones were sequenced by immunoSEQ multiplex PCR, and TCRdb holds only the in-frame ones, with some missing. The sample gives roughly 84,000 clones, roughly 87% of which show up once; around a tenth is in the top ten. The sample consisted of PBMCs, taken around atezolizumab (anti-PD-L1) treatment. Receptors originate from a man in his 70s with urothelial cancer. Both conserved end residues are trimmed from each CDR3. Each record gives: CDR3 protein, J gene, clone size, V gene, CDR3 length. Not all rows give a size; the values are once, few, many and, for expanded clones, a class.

CDR3: ASSSTSTDTQY
J: TRBJ2-3
size: many
V: TRBV7-2
length: 11

CDR3: ASIGTGVYGYT
J: TRBJ1-2
size: once
V: TRBV28
length: 11

CDR3: ASSFTRSGGTDTQY
J: TRBJ2-3
size: few
V: TRBV5-1
length: 14

CDR3: ASSRVSYEQY
J: TRBJ2-7
size: few
V: TRBV7-2
length: 10

CDR3: ASSYWGVSSYNEQF
J: TRBJ2-1
size: once
V: TRBV6-5
length: 14

CDR3: ASRDRGQMNSPLH
J: TRBJ1-6
size: -
V: TRBV2
length: 13

CDR3: ASSLAGGVYNEQF
J: TRBJ2-1
size: -
V: TRBV11-2
length: 13

CDR3: ASSPGTASGSEAF
J: TRBJ1-1
size: -
V: TRBV19
length: 13

CDR3: ASSEWRGGDETQY
J: TRBJ2-5
size: -
V: TRBV25-1
length: 13

CDR3: ASSGSGGRYEQF
J: TRBJ2-1
size: -
V: TRBV7-2
length: 12